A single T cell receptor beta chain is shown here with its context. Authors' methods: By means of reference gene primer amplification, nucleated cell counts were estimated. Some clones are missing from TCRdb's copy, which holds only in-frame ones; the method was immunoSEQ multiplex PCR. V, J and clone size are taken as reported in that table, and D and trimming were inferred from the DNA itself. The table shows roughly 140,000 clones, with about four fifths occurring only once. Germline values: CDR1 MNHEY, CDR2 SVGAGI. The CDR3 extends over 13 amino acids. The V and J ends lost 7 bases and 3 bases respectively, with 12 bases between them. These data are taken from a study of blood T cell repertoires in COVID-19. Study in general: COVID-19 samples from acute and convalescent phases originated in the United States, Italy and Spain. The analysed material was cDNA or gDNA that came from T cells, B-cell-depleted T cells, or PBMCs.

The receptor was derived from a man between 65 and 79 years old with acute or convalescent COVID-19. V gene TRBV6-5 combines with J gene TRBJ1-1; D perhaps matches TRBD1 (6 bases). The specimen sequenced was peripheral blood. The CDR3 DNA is TGTGCCAGCACAGGGGTGGTGGACACTGAAGCTTTCTTT. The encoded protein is CASTGVVDTEAFF.